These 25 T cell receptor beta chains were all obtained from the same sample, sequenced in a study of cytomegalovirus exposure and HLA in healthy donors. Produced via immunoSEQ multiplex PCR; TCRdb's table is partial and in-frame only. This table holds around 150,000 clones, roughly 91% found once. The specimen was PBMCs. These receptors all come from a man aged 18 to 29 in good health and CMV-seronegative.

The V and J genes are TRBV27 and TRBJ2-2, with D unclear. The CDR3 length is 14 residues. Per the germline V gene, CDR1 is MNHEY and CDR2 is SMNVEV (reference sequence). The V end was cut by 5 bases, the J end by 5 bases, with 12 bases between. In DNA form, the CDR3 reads TGTGCCAGCAGTACCCCAATGGAGACCGGGGAGCTGTTTTTT. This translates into CASSTPMETGELFF.

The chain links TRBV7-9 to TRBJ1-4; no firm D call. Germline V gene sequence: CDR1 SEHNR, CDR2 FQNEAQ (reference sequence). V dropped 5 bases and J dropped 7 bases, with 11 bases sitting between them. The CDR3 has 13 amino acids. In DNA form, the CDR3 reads TGTGCCAGCAGCCCCTCCGCGGGTGAAAAACTGTTTTTT. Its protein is CASSPSAGEKLFF.

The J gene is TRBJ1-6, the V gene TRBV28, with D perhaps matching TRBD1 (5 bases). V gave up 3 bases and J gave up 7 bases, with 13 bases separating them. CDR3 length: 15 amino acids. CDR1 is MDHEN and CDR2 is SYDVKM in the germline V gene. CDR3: CASSLGPGGNSPLHF. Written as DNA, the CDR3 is TGTGCCAGCAGTTTGGGGCCGGGTGGCAATTCACCCCTCCACTTT.

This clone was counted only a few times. CDR3 sequence reads: CASSQTVTSPSYEQYF. CDR3 coding DNA: TGTGCCAGCAGCCAGACTGTAACTAGCCCGTCCTACGAGCAGTACTTC. The chain has TRBV27 and TRBJ2-7; TRBD2 might be the D (6 bases). CDR3 length equals 16 residues. Germline values: CDR1 MNHEY, CDR2 SMNVEV (reference sequence). Trimming removed 6 bases from V and 1 base from J, with 19 bases in between.

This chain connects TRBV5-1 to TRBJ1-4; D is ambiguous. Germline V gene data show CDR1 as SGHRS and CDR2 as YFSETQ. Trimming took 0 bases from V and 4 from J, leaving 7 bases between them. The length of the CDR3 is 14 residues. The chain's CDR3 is CASSLAQFNEKLFF. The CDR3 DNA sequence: TGCGCCAGCAGCTTGGCACAGTTTAATGAAAAACTGTTTTTT.

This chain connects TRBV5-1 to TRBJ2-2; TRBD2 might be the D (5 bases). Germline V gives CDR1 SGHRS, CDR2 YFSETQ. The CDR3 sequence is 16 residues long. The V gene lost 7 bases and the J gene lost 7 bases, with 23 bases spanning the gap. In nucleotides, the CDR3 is TGCGCCAGCGGTGTCGGGGTAAGCGCGAAGAGCGGGGAGCTGTTTTTT. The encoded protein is CASGVGVSAKSGELFF.

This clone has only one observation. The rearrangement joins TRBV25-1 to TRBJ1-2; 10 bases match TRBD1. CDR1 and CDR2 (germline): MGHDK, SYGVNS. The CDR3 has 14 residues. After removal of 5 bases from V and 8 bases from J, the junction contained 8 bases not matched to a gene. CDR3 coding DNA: TGTGCCAGCAGTTTGACAGGGGGCGCTTCGGGCTACACCTTC. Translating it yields CASSLTGGASGYTF.

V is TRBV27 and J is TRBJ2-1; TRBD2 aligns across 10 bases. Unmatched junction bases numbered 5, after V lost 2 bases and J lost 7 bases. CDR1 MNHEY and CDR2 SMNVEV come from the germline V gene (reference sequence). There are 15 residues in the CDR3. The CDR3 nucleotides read TGTGCCAGCAGTTTAGGGAGCGGGGGGGGTAATGAGCAGTTCTTC. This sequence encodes CASSLGSGGGNEQFF.

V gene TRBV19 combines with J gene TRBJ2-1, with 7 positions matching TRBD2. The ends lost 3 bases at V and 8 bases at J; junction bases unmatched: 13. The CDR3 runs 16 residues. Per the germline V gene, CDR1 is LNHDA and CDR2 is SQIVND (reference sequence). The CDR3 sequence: CASSINVAGVSDEQFF. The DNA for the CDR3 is TGTGCCAGTAGTATCAATGTTGCGGGAGTATCGGATGAGCAGTTCTTC.

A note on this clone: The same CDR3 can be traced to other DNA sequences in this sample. CDR3 nucleotides: TGTGCCAGCAGTCTACAGGGGACCGGGGAGCTGTTTTTT. Its protein product is CASSLQGTGELFF. The V call is TRBV27, the J call TRBJ2-2, with 7 bases matching TRBD1. Germline-derived CDR1 and CDR2 are MNHEY and SMNVEV (reference sequence). The length of the CDR3 is 13 residues. J lost 5 bases, V lost 5 bases, and 2 bases had no gene match.

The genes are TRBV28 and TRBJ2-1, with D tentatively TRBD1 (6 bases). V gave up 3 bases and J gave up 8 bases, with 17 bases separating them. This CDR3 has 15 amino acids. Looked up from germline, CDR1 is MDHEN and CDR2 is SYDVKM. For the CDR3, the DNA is TGTGCCAGCAGTTTGTGGGCTGTTTCAGGGGATGAGCAGTTCTTC. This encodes CASSLWAVSGDEQFF. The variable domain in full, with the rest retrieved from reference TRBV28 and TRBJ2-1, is DVKVTQSSRYLVKRTGEKVFLECVQDMDHENMFWYRQDPGLGLRLIYFSYDVKMKEKGDIPEGYSVSREKKERFSLILESASTNQTSMYLCASSLWAVSGDEQFFGPGTRLTVL.

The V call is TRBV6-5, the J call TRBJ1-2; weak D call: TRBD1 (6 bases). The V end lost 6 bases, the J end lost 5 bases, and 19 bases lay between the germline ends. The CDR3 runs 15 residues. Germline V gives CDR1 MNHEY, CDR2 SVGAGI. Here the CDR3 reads CASSRAGGGGYGYTF. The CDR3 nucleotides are TGTGCCAGCAGCCGCGCAGGTGGGGGCGGGTATGGCTACACCTTC.

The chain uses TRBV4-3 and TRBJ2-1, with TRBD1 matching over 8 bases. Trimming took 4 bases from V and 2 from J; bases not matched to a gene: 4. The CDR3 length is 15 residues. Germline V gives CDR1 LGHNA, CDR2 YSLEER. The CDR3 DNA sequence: TGCGCCAGCAGCCGACTACAGGGGGCCTACAATGAGCAGTTCTTC. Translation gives CASSRLQGAYNEQFF.

The CDR3, as DNA: TGTGCCAGCAGCAGGGGGGGCACCGGGGAGCTGTTTTTT. This gives the protein CASSRGGTGELFF. V gene TRBV11-3 combines with J gene TRBJ2-2; a possible D gene is TRBD2 (7 bases). V lost 5 bases and J 4 bases, leaving 8 bases between the germline ends. The CDR3 has 13 amino acids. Germline V gene sequence: CDR1 SGHNT, CDR2 YENEEA.

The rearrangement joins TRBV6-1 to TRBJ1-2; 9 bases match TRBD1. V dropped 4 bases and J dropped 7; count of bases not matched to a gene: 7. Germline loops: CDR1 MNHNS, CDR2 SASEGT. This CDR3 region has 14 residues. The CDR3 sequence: CASSGRTGAGGYTF. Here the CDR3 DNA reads TGTGCCAGCAGTGGGAGGACAGGGGCAGGTGGCTACACCTTC.

The CDR3 loop reads CASSLTAGGLGGYTF. DNA of the CDR3: TGTGCCAGCAGTTTGACTGCTGGGGGCCTGGGGGGCTACACCTTC. The V gene is TRBV28, the J gene TRBJ1-2, with a tentative D call TRBD1 (6 bases). This CDR3 contains 15 residues. V was trimmed by 3 bases and J by 8 bases, leaving 19 bases between them. Germline CDR1 reads MDHEN; CDR2 reads SYDVKM.

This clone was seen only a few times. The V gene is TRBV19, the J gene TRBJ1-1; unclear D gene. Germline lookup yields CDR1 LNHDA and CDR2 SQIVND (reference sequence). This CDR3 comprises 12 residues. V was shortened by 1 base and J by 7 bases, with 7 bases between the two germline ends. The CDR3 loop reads CASSIGRLEAFF. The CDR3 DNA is TGTGCCAGTAGTATAGGGAGGCTTGAAGCTTTCTTT.

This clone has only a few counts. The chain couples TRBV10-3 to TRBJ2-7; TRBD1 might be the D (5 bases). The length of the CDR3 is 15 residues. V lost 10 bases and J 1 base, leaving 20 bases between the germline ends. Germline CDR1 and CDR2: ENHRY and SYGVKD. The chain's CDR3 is CATKPRQGASYEQYF. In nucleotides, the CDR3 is TGTGCCACCAAACCTCGGCAGGGTGCGTCCTACGAGCAGTACTTC.

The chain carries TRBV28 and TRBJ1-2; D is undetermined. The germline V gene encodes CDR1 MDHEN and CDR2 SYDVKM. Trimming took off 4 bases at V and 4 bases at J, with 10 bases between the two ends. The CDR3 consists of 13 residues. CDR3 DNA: TGTGCCAGCAGTTCTGGGAGACCCTATGGCTACACCTTC. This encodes CASSSGRPYGYTF.

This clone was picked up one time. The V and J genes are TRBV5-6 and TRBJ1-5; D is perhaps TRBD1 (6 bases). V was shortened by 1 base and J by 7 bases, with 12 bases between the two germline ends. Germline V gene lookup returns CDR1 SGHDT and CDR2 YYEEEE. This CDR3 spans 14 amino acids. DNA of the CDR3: TGTGCCAGCAGCTTGACAGGGAGTAGCCAGCCCCAGCATTTT. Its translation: CASSLTGSSQPQHF.

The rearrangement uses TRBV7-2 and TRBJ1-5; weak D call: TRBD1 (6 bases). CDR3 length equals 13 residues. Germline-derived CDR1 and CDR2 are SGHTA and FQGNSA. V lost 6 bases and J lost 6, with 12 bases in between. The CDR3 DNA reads TGTGCCAGCAGTATCAGGGGCCCTCAGCCCCAGCATTTT. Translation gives CASSIRGPQPQHF.

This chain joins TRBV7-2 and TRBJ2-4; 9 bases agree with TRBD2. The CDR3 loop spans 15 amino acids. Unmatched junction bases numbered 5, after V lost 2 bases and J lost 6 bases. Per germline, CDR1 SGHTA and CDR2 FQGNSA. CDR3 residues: CASSLKLAGTNIQYF. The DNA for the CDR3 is TGTGCCAGCAGCTTAAAGCTAGCGGGAACAAACATTCAGTACTTC.

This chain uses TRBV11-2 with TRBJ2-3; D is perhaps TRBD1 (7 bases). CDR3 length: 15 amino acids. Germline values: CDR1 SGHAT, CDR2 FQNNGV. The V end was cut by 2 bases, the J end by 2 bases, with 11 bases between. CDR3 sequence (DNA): TGTGCCAGCAGCTTAAGGGGGCGGGACACAGATACGCAGTATTTT. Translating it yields CASSLRGRDTDTQYF.

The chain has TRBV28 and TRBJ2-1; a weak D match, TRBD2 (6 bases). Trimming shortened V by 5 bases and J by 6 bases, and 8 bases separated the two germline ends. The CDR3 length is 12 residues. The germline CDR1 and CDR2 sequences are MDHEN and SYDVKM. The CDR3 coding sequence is TGTGCCAGCAGTGGAGGGGTCAATGAGCAGTTCTTC. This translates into CASSGGVNEQFF.

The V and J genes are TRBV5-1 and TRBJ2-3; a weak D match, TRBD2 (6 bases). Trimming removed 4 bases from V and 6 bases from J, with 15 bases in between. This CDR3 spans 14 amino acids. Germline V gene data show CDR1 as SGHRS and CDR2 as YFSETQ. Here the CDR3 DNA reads TGCGCCAGCAGCCCGGAGGGGCCAGGGGATACGCAGTATTTT. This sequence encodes CASSPEGPGDTQYF.